Following are 4 T cell receptor beta chains from one sample sequenced in a study of T-cell reconstitution after alpha-beta-depleted transplantation in children. Unique molecular identifiers were used to barcode this TCRbeta library. TCRdb used MiXCR to reprocess the PCR reads, holding one entry per CDR3 protein. The sample has some 600,000 distinct CDR3 sequences; approximately 17% are singletons. The material was PBMCs from the stem cell graft donor, obtained from the stem cell graft. These receptors were taken from a human donor who donated a stem cell graft to a child with acute myeloid leukemia.

The sample holds many counts of this clonotype. The rearrangement joins TRBV6-4 to TRBJ1-6; unclear D gene. The V gene lost 2 bases and the J gene lost 7 bases, with 3 bases spanning the gap. The CDR3 loop spans 12 amino acids. CDR1 is MRHNA, CDR2 SNTAGT, per germline. The CDR3 spells CASSDNNSPLHF. As DNA, the CDR3 is TGTGCCAGCAGTGACAACAATTCACCCCTCCACTTT.

V is TRBV27 and J is TRBJ1-2; tentatively, D is TRBD1 (5 bases). This CDR3 has 15 residues. Germline V gene data show CDR1 as MNHEY and CDR2 as SMNVEV (reference sequence). The ends were cut back, 2 bases at V and 4 bases at J, with 14 bases in the middle. The CDR3 DNA is TGTGCCAGCAGTTTAGACCCTGGGGCCCCCTATGGCTACACCTTC. Translation gives CASSLDPGAPYGYTF.

The V call is TRBV6-1, the J call TRBJ2-1; weak D call: TRBD1 (7 bases). The CDR3 sequence is 19 residues long. The V gene's germline CDR1 is MNHNS and CDR2 SASEGT. Trimming removed 8 bases from V and 0 bases from J, with 26 bases in between. The CDR3 protein is CASSSFRGPGEHSYNEQFF. The CDR3 DNA follows: TGTGCCAGCTCCTCATTTAGGGGGCCGGGGGAACACTCCTACAATGAGCAGTTCTTC.

This clonotype was counted between two and nine times. The chain combines TRBV28 with TRBJ2-7, with a possible D match to TRBD2 (6 bases). The length of the CDR3 is 15 residues. The V gene lost 3 bases and the J gene lost 2 bases, with 14 bases spanning the gap. CDR1 is MDHEN and CDR2 is SYDVKM in the germline V gene. The CDR3 spells CASSFSGPVPYEQYV. The CDR3 coding sequence is TGTGCCAGCAGTTTTAGCGGACCGGTCCCCTACGAGCAGTACGTC.